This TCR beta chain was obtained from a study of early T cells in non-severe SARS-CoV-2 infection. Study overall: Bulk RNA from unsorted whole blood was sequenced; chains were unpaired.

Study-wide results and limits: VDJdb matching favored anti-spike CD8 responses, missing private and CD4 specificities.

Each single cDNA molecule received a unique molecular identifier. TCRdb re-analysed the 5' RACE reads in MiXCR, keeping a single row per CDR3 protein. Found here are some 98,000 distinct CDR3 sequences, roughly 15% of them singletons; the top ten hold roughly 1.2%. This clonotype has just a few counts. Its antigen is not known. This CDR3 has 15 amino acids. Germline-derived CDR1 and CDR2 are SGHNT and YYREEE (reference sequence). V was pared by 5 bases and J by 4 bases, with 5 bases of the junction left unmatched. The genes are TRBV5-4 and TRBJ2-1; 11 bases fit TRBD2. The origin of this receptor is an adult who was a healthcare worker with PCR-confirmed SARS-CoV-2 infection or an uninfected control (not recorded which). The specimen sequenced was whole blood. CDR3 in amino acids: CASSLAGGEYNEQFF. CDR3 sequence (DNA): TGTGCCAGCAGTTTAGCGGGAGGGGAATACAATGAGCAGTTCTTC.